This entry concerns a single TCR beta chain. This sample is part of a study of blood T cell repertoires in COVID-19. In the study overall: PBMCs, B-cell-depleted T cells, or T cells provided the cDNA or gDNA that made up the material.

CDR3 size: 15 residues. The germline V gene has CDR1 KGHDR and CDR2 SFDVKD. V was clipped by 5 bases and J by 2 bases; unmatched bases: 3. Here immunoSEQ multiplex PCR was the method, and the copy in TCRdb shows in-frame clones only, minus some. This table has under 250,000 clones, just under 90% appearing once. This clonotype was obtained from a woman between 25 and 40 years old with acute COVID-19. The sample consisted of PBMCs or T cells enriched from blood (not recorded which). This rearrangement joins TRBV24-1 to TRBJ2-3; the match to TRBD1 covers 10 bases. CDR3 DNA: TGTGCCACCAGTGGGGACAGGGGTTACACAGATACGCAGTATTTT. It translates to CATSGDRGYTDTQYF.